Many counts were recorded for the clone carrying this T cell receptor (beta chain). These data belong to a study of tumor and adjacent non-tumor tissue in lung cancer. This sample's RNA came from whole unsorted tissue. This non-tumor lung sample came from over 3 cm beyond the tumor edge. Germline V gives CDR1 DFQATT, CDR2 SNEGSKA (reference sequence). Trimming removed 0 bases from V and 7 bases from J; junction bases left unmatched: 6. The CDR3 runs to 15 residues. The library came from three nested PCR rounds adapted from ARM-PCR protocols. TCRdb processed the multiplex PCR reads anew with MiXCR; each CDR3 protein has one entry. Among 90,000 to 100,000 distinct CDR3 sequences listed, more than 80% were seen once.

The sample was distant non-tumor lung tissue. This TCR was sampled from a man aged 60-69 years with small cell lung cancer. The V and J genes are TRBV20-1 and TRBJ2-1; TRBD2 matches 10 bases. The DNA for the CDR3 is TGCAGTGCTAGAGAGCTAGCGGGAGATTGGAATGAGCAGTTCTTC. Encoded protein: CSARELAGDWNEQFF.